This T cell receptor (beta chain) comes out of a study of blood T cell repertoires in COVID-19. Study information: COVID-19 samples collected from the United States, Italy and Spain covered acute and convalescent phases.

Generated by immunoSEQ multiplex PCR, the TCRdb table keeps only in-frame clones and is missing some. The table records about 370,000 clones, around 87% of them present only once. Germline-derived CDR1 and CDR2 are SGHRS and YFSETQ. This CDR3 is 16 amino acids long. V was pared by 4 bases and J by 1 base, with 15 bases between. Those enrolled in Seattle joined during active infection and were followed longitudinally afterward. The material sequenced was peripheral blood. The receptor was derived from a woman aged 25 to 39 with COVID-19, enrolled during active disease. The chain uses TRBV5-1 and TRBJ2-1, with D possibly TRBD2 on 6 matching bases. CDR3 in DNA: TGCGCCAGCAGCAGCCCGCTCGCGGGGTCCTACAATGAGCAGTTCTTC. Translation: CASSSPLAGSYNEQFF.